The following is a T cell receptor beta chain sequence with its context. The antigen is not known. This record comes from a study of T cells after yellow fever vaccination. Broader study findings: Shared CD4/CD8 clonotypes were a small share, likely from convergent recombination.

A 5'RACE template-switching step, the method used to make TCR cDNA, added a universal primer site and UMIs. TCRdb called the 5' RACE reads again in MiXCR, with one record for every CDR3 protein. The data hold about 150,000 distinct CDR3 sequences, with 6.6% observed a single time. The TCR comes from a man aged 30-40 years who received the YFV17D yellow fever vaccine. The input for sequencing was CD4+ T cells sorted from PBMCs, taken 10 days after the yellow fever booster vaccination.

CDR3 DNA: TGCAGTGCTAGGCAGGGTCGACTAGCGGGAGGGCCAGGGGAGACGGGGGAGCTGTTTTTT. It codes for CSARQGRLAGGPGETGELFF. The rearrangement links TRBV20-1 to TRBJ2-2; TRBD2 matches 14 bases. CDR3 size: 20 residues. Trimming cost V 3 bases and J 8 bases; bases outside gene matches: 20. Germline CDR1 DFQATT, CDR2 SNEGSKA (reference sequence).